These 27 T cell receptor beta chains share one sample of origin, sequenced in a study of patients and donors after allogeneic stem cell transplantation. TCRdb reprocessed the RT-PCR reads via MiXCR and lists one record per CDR3 protein. The sample contains some 150,000 distinct CDR3 sequences, approximately 37% of which appear only once. Specimen: blood, either unsorted or a sorted T cell fraction (not recorded which). The receptors were gathered from a human donor who was either an allogeneic HSCT recipient or a stem cell or donor lymphocyte infusion donor (not recorded which). It is not recorded whose cells these are; they may come from a transplant donor.

This clonotype was observed a few times. J is TRBJ1-1 and V is TRBV25-1, with D unclear. Trimming left V 2 bases short and J 1 base short, with 11 bases between. CDR3 length: 15 residues. Per the germline V gene, CDR1 is MGHDK and CDR2 is SYGVNS. This CDR3 is CASSEVTETNTEAFF. The CDR3 DNA follows: TGTGCCAGCAGTGAAGTAACAGAAACGAACACTGAAGCTTTCTTT.

The V gene is TRBV12-3 or TRBV12-4, the J gene TRBJ2-5; 10 nucleotides align to TRBD2. The CDR3 extends over 16 amino acids. V was pared by 4 bases and J by 2 bases, with 7 bases of the junction left unmatched. CDR3: CASSSLLAGVQETQYF. The CDR3 DNA reads as TGTGCCAGCAGTTCCCTCCTAGCGGGGGTTCAAGAGACCCAGTACTTC.

The gene calls are TRBV12-3 or TRBV12-4 and TRBJ1-2; no reliable D call. This CDR3 spans 16 amino acids. Trimming left V 3 bases short and J 0 bases short, with 14 bases between. As DNA, the CDR3 is TGTGCCAGCAGTTTCTCGCTGACGGCAGCTAACTATGGCTACACCTTC. The encoded protein is CASSFSLTAANYGYTF.

The chain joins TRBV9 to TRBJ1-6, with 8 positions matching TRBD1. The V gene's germline CDR1 is SGDLS and CDR2 YYNGEE. After removal of 3 bases from V and 9 bases from J, the junction contained 5 bases not matched to a gene. This CDR3 has 14 amino acids. Here the CDR3 DNA reads TGTGCCAGCAGCGCGACAGGGGAGTCTTCACCCCTCCACTTT. Its translation is CASSATGESSPLHF.

This sequence joins TRBV18 and TRBJ1-1, with 8 bases fitting TRBD1. CDR3 length: 15 amino acids. CDR1 KGHSH and CDR2 LQKENI come from the germline V gene. J gave up 6 bases and V 3 bases, and 9 bases lay outside the gene matches. As DNA, the CDR3 is TGTGCCAGCTCACCGGCGGGACAGGTCAGGTCTGAAGCTTTCTTT. It yields the protein CASSPAGQVRSEAFF.

J is TRBJ2-2 and V is TRBV6-5, with D possibly matching TRBD1 (7 bases). Germline values: CDR1 MNHEY, CDR2 SVGAGI. CDR3 length: 12 residues. The V and J ends lost 6 bases and 13 bases respectively, with 15 bases between them. In DNA form, the CDR3 reads TGTGCCAGCAGCGACAGGGTGGAGGGGCTGTTTTTT. Translating it yields CASSDRVEGLFF.

The CDR3 protein is CASSPPTGGNYGYTF. As DNA, the CDR3 is TGTGCCAGCAGCCCGCCCACAGGGGGCAACTATGGCTACACCTTC. The chain carries TRBV7-9 and TRBJ1-2, with TRBD1 matching over 9 bases. The CDR3 totals 15 residues. Germline values: CDR1 SEHNR, CDR2 FQNEAQ (reference sequence). Unmatched junction bases numbered 6, after V lost 5 bases and J lost 2 bases.

The rearrangement uses TRBV9 and TRBJ1-3, with D maybe TRBD1 (6 bases). This CDR3 has 15 amino acids. Germline-derived CDR1 and CDR2 are SGDLS and YYNGEE. The V end lost 3 bases, the J end lost 0 bases, and 10 bases lay between the germline ends. Written as DNA, the CDR3 is TGTGCCAGCAGCGAGTGGGACAACTCTGGAAACACCATATATTTT. Translated, it gives CASSEWDNSGNTIYF.

This clonotype has only a few counts. The chain joins TRBV4-3 to TRBJ1-6; 8 nucleotides agree with TRBD1. The CDR3 covers 20 residues. CDR1 and CDR2 from the germline V gene are LGHNA and YSLEER. V dropped 4 bases and J dropped 0; count of bases not matched to a gene: 14. CDR3 protein: CASSPYLTGGWHSYNSPLHF. The CDR3 bases are TGCGCCAGCAGCCCCTACCTTACAGGGGGTTGGCACTCCTATAATTCACCCCTCCACTTT.

This clonotype was found a few times. J is TRBJ2-3 and V is TRBV5-1, with 8 positions matching TRBD2. The V and J ends lost 0 bases and 0 bases, in that order; junction bases with no gene match: 15. The CDR3 loop spans 20 amino acids. Germline values: CDR1 SGHRS, CDR2 YFSETQ. Here the CDR3 reads CASSLAGRAGADPSTDTQYF. The CDR3 nucleotides are TGCGCCAGCAGCTTGGCCGGCAGAGCGGGGGCAGACCCTAGCACAGATACGCAGTATTTT.

This clonotype was counted ten times or more. This rearrangement joins TRBV6-1 to TRBJ1-1; D ambiguous. CDR3 length: 16 amino acids. From germline, CDR1 is MNHNS and CDR2 SASEGT. Trimming removed 7 bases at V and 0 bases at J, with 18 bases between. The CDR3 coding sequence is TGTGCCAGCATTAGTTGGGAAAGCTTGGTGAACACTGAAGCTTTCTTT. As protein: CASISWESLVNTEAFF.

The J gene is TRBJ1-6, the V gene TRBV20-1; D possibly corresponds to TRBD1 (5 bases). Germline assignment: CDR1 DFQATT and CDR2 SNEGSKA (reference sequence). Between the trimmed V and J ends, which lost 5 bases and 10 bases, there was a span of 21 bases. The CDR3 extends over 15 amino acids. The CDR3 bases are TGCAGTGCTGCACCGGGACCGTCGGAGGGGTCACCCCTCCACTTT. Protein product: CSAAPGPSEGSPLHF.

The table lists this clonotype with a few counts. The J gene is TRBJ1-5, the V gene TRBV20-1, with D perhaps TRBD1 (6 bases). Deletions cut 6 bases from V and 3 bases from J, with 12 bases between. In germline, CDR1 is DFQATT, CDR2 SNEGSKA (reference sequence). The CDR3 is 13 residues long. CDR3 region: CSAPGVNNQPQHF. The CDR3 DNA sequence: TGCAGTGCCCCAGGGGTTAACAATCAGCCCCAGCATTTT.

This clonotype was recorded at least ten times. The chain combines TRBV11-2 with TRBJ2-2, with 7 positions matching TRBD2. V shed 2 bases and J 2 bases; nucleotides not matched to a gene: 5. The length of the CDR3 is 16 residues. Germline loops: CDR1 SGHAT, CDR2 FQNNGV. For the CDR3, the DNA is TGTGCCAGCAGCTTAAATAGCGGGCCAAACACCGGGGAGCTGTTTTTT. This codes for CASSLNSGPNTGELFF.

This clonotype was seen a few times. This chain connects TRBV10-3 to TRBJ1-1; no clear D gene. CDR3 length: 14 amino acids. Germline CDR1 reads ENHRY; CDR2 reads SYGVKD. V was trimmed by 2 bases and J by 3 bases, leaving 10 bases between them. CDR3 nucleotide sequence: TGTGCCATCAGTGAGATTACGTGGGACACTGAAGCTTTCTTT. It is translated as CAISEITWDTEAFF.

This clonotype was seen more than once but under ten times. The chain carries TRBV7-9 and TRBJ2-1; D is possibly TRBD1 or TRBD2 (6 bases each). Germline CDR1 SEHNR, CDR2 FQNEAQ (reference sequence). The ends were cut back, 2 bases at V and 6 bases at J, with 11 bases in the middle. The CDR3 consists of 14 residues. This chain's CDR3 is CASSLREGGNEQFF. The CDR3 nucleotides are TGTGCCAGCAGCTTACGTGAGGGGGGCAATGAGCAGTTCTTC.

V is TRBV16 and J is TRBJ1-2; TRBD1 matches 9 bases. After removal of 4 bases from V and 3 bases from J, the junction contained 3 bases not matched to a gene. Germline V gene lookup returns CDR1 KGHSY and CDR2 FQNENV. The CDR3 runs 14 residues. CDR3 sequence (DNA): TGTGCCAGCAGCCCCTGGACAGGGGACTATGGCTACACCTTC. Encoded protein: CASSPWTGDYGYTF.

This clonotype was counted many times. V and J are TRBV18 and TRBJ1-2; a possible D gene is TRBD1 (5 bases). Trimming took off 2 bases at V and 0 bases at J, with 13 bases between the two ends. In germline, CDR1 is KGHSH, CDR2 LQKENI. The CDR3 covers 16 residues. The CDR3 spells CASSPGDRASNYGYTF. For the CDR3, the DNA is TGTGCCAGCTCACCAGGGGACCGAGCTTCTAACTATGGCTACACCTTC. The variable domain in full, with the rest retrieved from reference TRBV18 and TRBJ1-2, is NAGVMQNPRHLVRRRGQEARLRCSPMKGHSHVYWYRQLPEEGLKFMVYLQKENIIDESGMPKERFSAEFPKEGPSILRIQQVVRGDSAAYFCASSPGDRASNYGYTFGSGTRLTVV.

The J gene is TRBJ1-1, the V gene TRBV4-1, with 7 bases matching TRBD1. This CDR3 has 13 amino acids. In germline, CDR1 is MGHRA, CDR2 YSYEKL. The junction had 5 bases not matched to a gene; V was cut back by 3 bases and J by 7 bases. CDR3 sequence: CASSQTGRVEAFF. The CDR3 nucleotides are TGCGCCAGCAGCCAGACAGGGCGGGTTGAAGCTTTCTTT.

The chain is built from TRBV12-3 or TRBV12-4 and TRBJ2-3, with 7 bases matching TRBD2. J was trimmed by 2 bases and V by 10 bases; bases with no gene match: 9. This CDR3 contains 14 residues. The CDR3 here is CATVRGRDTDTQYF. The CDR3 nucleotides read TGTGCCACCGTCCGGGGGAGGGACACAGATACGCAGTATTTT.

The chain uses TRBV5-1 and TRBJ1-4; D is perhaps TRBD1 (6 bases). Germline CDR1 SGHRS, CDR2 YFSETQ. Trimming left V 4 bases short and J 8 bases short, with 21 bases between. This CDR3 is built from 16 residues. The CDR3 here is CASSPGGAPTQEKLFF. Written as DNA, the CDR3 is TGCGCCAGCAGCCCTGGGGGGGCTCCAACCCAAGAAAAACTGTTTTTT.

The rearrangement joins TRBV12-3 or TRBV12-4 to TRBJ1-5; no clear D. V was pared by 3 bases and J by 0 bases, with 6 bases between. The CDR3 totals 14 residues. The CDR3, as DNA: TGTGCCAGCAGTTTTGTACGTAGCAATCAGCCCCAGCATTTT. It is translated as CASSFVRSNQPQHF.

V usage is TRBV2 and J usage is TRBJ2-1; 9 bases align to TRBD1. The CDR3 extends over 17 amino acids. Germline CDR1 SNHLY, CDR2 FYNNEI. Unmatched junction bases numbered 8, after V lost 4 bases and J lost 1 base. The CDR3 reads CASSGNRGLGSYNEQFF. CDR3 DNA sequence: TGTGCCAGCAGTGGCAACAGGGGGCTCGGGTCCTACAATGAGCAGTTCTTC.

This chain uses TRBV20-1 with TRBJ1-6, with 8 bases lining up with TRBD1. The V and J ends lost 8 bases and 8 bases, in that order; junction bases with no gene match: 11. The CDR3 sequence is 14 residues long. Germline V gene sequence: CDR1 DFQATT, CDR2 SNEGSKA (reference sequence). CDR3 nucleotide sequence: TGCAGTCATCAGGGGGCCGGATTAGATTCACCCCTCCACTTT. This encodes CSHQGAGLDSPLHF.

This clonotype was seen repeatedly, ten times or more. The chain has TRBV10-3 and TRBJ1-6, with a weak D call TRBD1 (5 bases). The germline V and J ends were trimmed by 4 bases and 7 bases, with 14 bases remaining between them. Germline-derived CDR1 and CDR2 are ENHRY and SYGVKD. This CDR3 is built from 15 residues. The CDR3 loop reads CAISASEGRNSPLHF. The CDR3 coding sequence is TGTGCCATCAGTGCTTCGGAGGGGAGGAATTCACCCCTCCACTTT.

A few counts support this clonotype. The CDR3: CLLQTIAYNSPLHF. In DNA form, the CDR3 reads TGCTTGCTCCAGACCATAGCCTATAATTCACCCCTCCACTTT. V gene TRBV20-1 combines with J gene TRBJ1-6; D is undetermined. Germline values: CDR1 DFQATT, CDR2 SNEGSKA (reference sequence). The CDR3 is 14 residues long.

The CDR3 DNA reads as TGTGCCAGCAGCCACAGCAATAGGGGGCTGGGCAATCAGCCCCAGCATTTT. Translated: CASSHSNRGLGNQPQHF. The chain joins TRBV3-1 to TRBJ1-5; 7 bases fit TRBD1. Germline assignment: CDR1 LGHDT and CDR2 YNNKEL (reference sequence). Trimming took 3 bases from V and 2 from J; bases not matched to a gene: 10. The CDR3 totals 17 residues.